These 8 T cell receptor beta chains came from one sample sequenced in a study of early T cells in non-severe SARS-CoV-2 infection (dated by TCRdb to about 2021). Libraries were constructed by 5' RACE. Instrument on record: NextSeq 500. TCRdb trimmed the raw reads at Q25, called clones with MiXCR and kept productive beta chains. Rows are unified per CDR3 protein, each entry keeping the most common DNA and genes. The sample table records some 100,000 distinct CDR3 sequences; roughly 15% of these occur just once. 0.45% to 0.75% of the sample comes from the top ten. The sequenced sample was whole blood. Every receptor here comes from an adult who was a healthcare worker with PCR-confirmed SARS-CoV-2 infection or an uninfected control (not recorded which).

This rearrangement joins TRBV29-1 to TRBJ2-5, with TRBD2 identical over 7 bases. V was pared by 7 bases and J by 4 bases, with 3 bases of the junction left unmatched. There are 11 residues in the CDR3. Germline V gene lookup returns CDR1 SQVTM and CDR2 ANQGSEA. CDR3 bases: TGCAGCGCTGGGGGGGGAGAGACCCAGTACTTC. It encodes CSAGGGETQYF.

The chain recombines TRBV6-6 with TRBJ2-7; possible D gene TRBD1, 6 bases. Germline V gives CDR1 MNHNY, CDR2 SVGAGI (reference sequence). This CDR3 region has 14 residues. Trimming pared 5 bases from V and 0 bases from J, leaving 11 bases between. Here the CDR3 DNA reads TGTGCCAGCAGTAAGGGGGTCCGCTCCTACGAGCAGTACGTC. Translating it yields CASSKGVRSYEQYV.

The chain's CDR3 is CAISNGQGVGSPLHF. In nucleotides, the CDR3 is TGTGCCATCAGCAACGGACAGGGTGTAGGATCACCCCTCCACTTT. This chain joins TRBV10-3 and TRBJ1-6; TRBD1 matches at 8 bases. Germline trimming cut 6 bases from V and 10 bases from J; bases unmatched to any gene: 11. The CDR3 runs to 15 residues. Germline CDR1 is ENHRY and CDR2 is SYGVKD.

This clonotype was picked up a small number of times. The gene calls are TRBV25-1 and TRBJ2-7, with a tentative D call TRBD1 (6 bases). The ends were cut back, 5 bases at V and 0 bases at J, with 17 bases in the middle. The V gene's germline CDR1 is MGHDK and CDR2 SYGVNS. CDR3 length: 16 residues. Here the CDR3 DNA reads TGTGCCAGCAGTAAACAGGGTTCTGCGTACTCCTACGAGCAGTACGTC. Translated: CASSKQGSAYSYEQYV.

The rearrangement links TRBV2 to TRBJ2-5; 10 bases are shared with TRBD2. Per the germline V gene, CDR1 is SNHLY and CDR2 is FYNNEI. This CDR3 has 15 amino acids. The ends lost 6 bases at V and 2 bases at J; junction bases unmatched: 6. CDR3 bases: TGTGCCAGCAGGAGTAGCGGGGGGCTACAAGAGACCCAGTACTTC. It codes for CASRSSGGLQETQYF.

The gene calls are TRBV12-3 or TRBV12-4 and TRBJ2-1, with TRBD2 matching 7 bases. This CDR3 contains 15 residues. V trimming: 7 bases; J trimming: 1 base; junction bases outside the gene matches: 7. The CDR3 loop is CASTRSGGSYNEQFF. In DNA form, the CDR3 reads TGTGCCAGCACACGCTCCGGGGGGTCCTACAATGAGCAGTTCTTC.

This sequence joins TRBV28 and TRBJ2-7; D unclear. Trimming removed 4 bases from V and 0 bases from J, with 13 bases in between. The CDR3 consists of 15 residues. CDR1 is MDHEN, CDR2 SYDVKM, per germline. The CDR3: CASSSHGGPSYEQYV. As DNA, the CDR3 is TGTGCCAGCAGTTCGCATGGTGGCCCCTCCTACGAGCAGTACGTC.

Ten or more counts support this clonotype. This chain joins TRBV29-1 and TRBJ1-5; the D gene is possibly TRBD1 (5 bases). The CDR3 has 12 residues. Deletions cut 7 bases from V and 4 bases from J, with 11 bases between. The V gene's germline CDR1 is SQVTM and CDR2 ANQGSEA. The DNA for the CDR3 is TGCAGCGCAAGGTCAGGGAATCAGCCCCAGCATTTT. Its protein is CSARSGNQPQHF.